Below, 24 T cell receptor beta chains from the same sample are listed, as sequenced in a study of cytomegalovirus exposure and HLA in healthy donors (dated by TCRdb to the late 2010s). Libraries were constructed by the immunoSEQ multiplex PCR assay. For the multiplex PCR, a mixture combining 60 forward primers for TCR Vbeta segments and 13 reverse primers for TCR Jbeta segments was used. The table was pulled from immuneACCESS by TCRdb, which kept in-frame rearrangements only. Such tables lose some clones; where checked, under half of the loss comes from unresolved V genes, and the rest has no known cause. The sample table holds approximately 140,000 clones, of which 80% were seen once. The leading ten clones occupy 4% of the sample. Sequencing was done on a sample of PBMCs. The source of these receptors is a woman aged 40 to 49 in good health and CMV-seronegative.

This clone was seen a handful of times. The chain links TRBV14 to TRBJ1-1; D is possibly TRBD1 (5 bases). There are 15 residues in the CDR3. Trimming left V 2 bases short and J 1 base short, with 11 bases between. From germline, CDR1 is SGHDN and CDR2 FVKESK. The CDR3 loop is CASSQTRRENTEAFF. DNA of the CDR3: TGTGCCAGCAGCCAAACTCGCAGGGAGAACACTGAAGCTTTCTTT.

CDR3: CASRAEFANTGELFF. CDR3 sequence (DNA): TGCGCCAGCAGAGCTGAGTTCGCGAACACCGGGGAGCTGTTTTTT. The rearrangement joins TRBV5-1 to TRBJ2-2; D uncertain. The V and J ends lost 5 bases and 0 bases respectively, with 11 bases between them. CDR1 and CDR2 from the germline V gene are SGHRS and YFSETQ. CDR3 length: 15 residues.

The gene calls are TRBV18 and TRBJ1-2; a weak D match, TRBD1 (6 bases). This CDR3 has 14 amino acids. Germline CDR1 reads KGHSH; CDR2 reads LQKENI. Trimming took 3 bases from V and 5 from J, leaving 13 bases between them. In DNA form, the CDR3 reads TGTGCCAGCTCACCTGGACAGTCCTCATATGGCTACACCTTC. This encodes CASSPGQSSYGYTF.

The chain links TRBV2 to TRBJ2-7; 12 nucleotides align to TRBD2. CDR1 is SNHLY, CDR2 FYNNEI, per germline. This CDR3 comprises 16 residues. V lost 7 bases, J lost 6 bases, and 13 bases stayed unmatched. The CDR3 spells CASTRAPGLAGGEQYF. Here the CDR3 DNA reads TGTGCCAGCACCCGGGCCCCGGGACTAGCGGGCGGCGAGCAGTACTTC.

The chain employs TRBV5-6 and TRBJ2-2; 9 nucleotides line up with TRBD2. Germline-derived CDR1 and CDR2 are SGHDT and YYEEEE. Trimming removed 1 base from V and 5 bases from J; junction bases left unmatched: 15. This CDR3 has 19 residues. Here the CDR3 DNA reads TGTGCCAGCAGCTTGCGAGGGTTGGTAGCTAGCGGGAAAACCGGGGAGCTGTTTTTT. It is translated as CASSLRGLVASGKTGELFF. Looking up the rest from reference TRBV5-6 and TRBJ2-2 gives the full variable domain: DAGVTQSPTHLIKTRGQQVTLRCSPKSGHDTVSWYQQALGQGPQFIFQYYEEEERQRGNFPDRFSGHQFPNYSSELNVNALLLGDSALYLCASSLRGLVASGKTGELFFGEGSRLTVL.

The rearrangement uses TRBV13 and TRBJ2-1; 12 positions match TRBD2. Germline loops: CDR1 PRHDT, CDR2 FYEKMQ (reference sequence). The ends lost 5 bases at V and 6 bases at J; junction bases unmatched: 8. This CDR3 is 16 amino acids long. CDR3 residues: CASSPLGTSGSNEQFF. In DNA form, the CDR3 reads TGTGCCAGCAGCCCCCTCGGGACTAGCGGGTCCAATGAGCAGTTCTTC.

The rearrangement uses TRBV4-3 and TRBJ2-2; D might be TRBD1 (6 bases). CDR1 is LGHNA, CDR2 YSLEER, per germline. Trimming pared 2 bases from V and 4 bases from J, leaving 8 bases between. This CDR3 has 14 residues. The CDR3 coding sequence is TGCGCCAGCAGCCAAAACAGGGTCACCGGGGAGCTGTTTTTT. Protein: CASSQNRVTGELFF.

The chain is built from TRBV15 and TRBJ1-4; 10 bases match TRBD1. This CDR3 is built from 15 residues. Losses at the gene ends were 1 base for V and 8 bases for J; bases not matched to a gene: 4. Germline CDR1 LNHNV, CDR2 YYDKDF (reference sequence). The chain's CDR3 is CATSRGDRGNEKLFF. In nucleotides, the CDR3 is TGTGCCACCAGCAGAGGGGACAGGGGTAACGAAAAACTGTTTTTT.

V gene TRBV5-4 combines with J gene TRBJ2-1, with TRBD2 identical over 7 bases. V shed 6 bases, J shed 0 bases, and the junction held 3 bases outside the gene matches. The CDR3 consists of 14 residues. CDR1 is SGHNT, CDR2 YYREEE, per germline (reference sequence). Here the CDR3 reads CASMRGSSYNEQFF. The CDR3 nucleotides read TGTGCCAGCATGCGGGGGAGCTCCTACAATGAGCAGTTCTTC.

V gene TRBV29-1 combines with J gene TRBJ1-2; no definite D call. Germline assignment: CDR1 SQVTM and CDR2 ANQGSEA. The CDR3 is 12 residues long. Trimming pared 2 bases from V and 6 bases from J, leaving 10 bases between. Written as DNA, the CDR3 is TGCAGCGTTGAAATTGGCCAGGATGGCTACACCTTC. Translation: CSVEIGQDGYTF.

About this clone: In the same sample, other DNA sequences code for this CDR3. This chain connects TRBV9 to TRBJ2-2; 7 nucleotides align to TRBD2. There are 14 residues in the CDR3. The germline V gene has CDR1 SGDLS and CDR2 YYNGEE. The junction had 1 base not matched to a gene; V was cut back by 0 bases and J by 5 bases. The DNA of the CDR3 is TGTGCCAGCAGCGTAGGCGGGGGAACCGGGGAGCTGTTTTTT. Residues: CASSVGGGTGELFF.

The genes are TRBV4-1 and TRBJ1-1; D is ambiguous. CDR3 size: 18 residues. V gave up 0 bases and J gave up 6 bases, with 23 bases separating them. Germline assignment: CDR1 MGHRA and CDR2 YSYEKL. The DNA of the CDR3 is TGCGCCAGCAGCCAAGAAGAGGTTCGGGGAACATCCTCAGCTGAAGCTTTCTTT. Protein product: CASSQEEVRGTSSAEAFF.

This clone was picked up one time. The CDR3 loop reads CASSIGGFGETQYF. The CDR3, as DNA: TGTGCCAGTAGTATAGGCGGGTTCGGAGAGACCCAGTACTTC. The chain employs TRBV19 and TRBJ2-5; TRBD2 might be the D (5 bases). This CDR3 is built from 14 residues. The ends were cut back, 1 base at V and 4 bases at J, with 10 bases in the middle. Germline V CDR1 and CDR2: LNHDA, SQIVND (reference sequence).

This clone was found once. The gene calls are TRBV5-1 and TRBJ2-7; perhaps TRBD1 as D (6 bases). V was clipped by 0 bases and J by 5 bases, with 12 bases between them. This CDR3 region has 14 residues. Germline CDR1 and CDR2: SGHRS and YFSETQ. The CDR3 coding sequence is TGCGCCAGCAGCTTGGGTAGGGGGACGGACGAGCAGTACTTC. It yields the protein CASSLGRGTDEQYF.

DNA of the CDR3: TGTGCCAGCAGCCCCGTTGGGGGGACCTACAATGAGCAGTTCTTC. Translating gives CASSPVGGTYNEQFF. The chain employs TRBV7-9 and TRBJ2-1, with a tentative D call TRBD2 (6 bases). Germline CDR1 reads SEHNR; CDR2 reads FQNEAQ (reference sequence). There are 15 residues in the CDR3. Trimming cost V 5 bases and J 2 bases, with 13 bases left between them. The full variable domain, with the rest looked up from reference TRBV7-9 and TRBJ2-1, is DTGVSQNPRHKITKRGQNVTFRCDPISEHNRLYWYRQTLGQGPEFLTYFQNEAQLEKSRLLSDRFSAERPKGSFSTLEIQRTEQGDSAMYLCASSPVGGTYNEQFFGPGTRLTVL.

Comments on this clone: A read error may account for a junction end that differs from germline. This chain uses TRBV5-6 with TRBJ1-2; maybe TRBD1 (6 bases). CDR1 and CDR2 from the germline V gene are SGHDT and YYEEEE. The CDR3 sequence is 14 residues long. The chain's CDR3 is CASSPPGAGSGYPF. The CDR3 coding sequence is TGTGCCAGCAGCCCCCCAGGGGCAGGGTCTGGCTACCCCTTC.

V usage is TRBV2 and J usage is TRBJ2-5, with TRBD2 matching over 7 bases. The germline gives CDR1 SNHLY, CDR2 FYNNEI. Trimming at V came to 8 bases and at J to 5 bases, leaving 5 bases not matched to a gene. There are 12 residues in the CDR3. CDR3 amino acids: CASWGGVETQYF. The CDR3 DNA follows: TGTGCCAGCTGGGGGGGGGTGGAGACCCAGTACTTC.

The genes are TRBV7-2 and TRBJ2-3; 8 positions match TRBD1. Germline trimming cut 4 bases from V and 1 base from J; bases unmatched to any gene: 7. The germline V gene encodes CDR1 SGHTA and CDR2 FQGNSA. CDR3 length equals 16 residues. In nucleotides, the CDR3 is TGTGCCAGCAGCTATCAGGGGGCCCGGGGCACAGATACGCAGTATTTT. This sequence encodes CASSYQGARGTDTQYF. Complete variable domain (other parts from reference TRBV7-2 and TRBJ2-3): GAGVSQSPSNKVTEKGKDVELRCDPISGHTALYWYRQSLGQGLEFLIYFQGNSAPDKSGLPSDRFSAERTGGSVSTLTIQRTQQEDSAVYLCASSYQGARGTDTQYFGPGTRLTVL.

This sequence joins TRBV9 and TRBJ2-5; D is unresolved. This CDR3 region has 14 residues. The V end lost 0 bases, the J end lost 1 base, and 7 bases lay between the germline ends. Germline CDR1 SGDLS, CDR2 YYNGEE. The CDR3 loop is CASSVDSFQETQYF. The CDR3 nucleotides read TGTGCCAGCAGCGTAGACAGTTTCCAAGAGACCCAGTACTTC.

This chain links TRBV19 with TRBJ2-2, with a weak D call TRBD2 (6 bases). Germline V gene lookup returns CDR1 LNHDA and CDR2 SQIVND (reference sequence). Trimming stripped 2 bases from V and 6 bases from J, with 13 bases between. The CDR3 loop spans 15 amino acids. CDR3 nucleotide sequence: TGTGCCAGTAGTATAAGGTCTAGCGCATCCGGGGAGCTGTTTTTT. This codes for CASSIRSSASGELFF.

In its sample, this clone was seen a few times. The chain combines TRBV4-3 with TRBJ1-4; 10 positions match TRBD1. The CDR3 totals 16 residues. CDR1 and CDR2 (germline): LGHNA, YSLEER. The ends lost 0 bases at V and 7 bases at J; junction bases unmatched: 5. The CDR3 is CASSQDRGQGSEKLFF. In DNA, the CDR3 is TGCGCCAGCAGCCAAGATCGGGGACAGGGGAGTGAAAAACTGTTTTTT.

This clone was observed a few times. The J gene is TRBJ2-2, the V gene TRBV6-5, with a tentative D call TRBD1 (6 bases). CDR1 and CDR2 (germline): MNHEY, SVGAGI. There are 14 residues in the CDR3. The V end lost 6 bases, the J end lost 3 bases, and 11 bases lay between the germline ends. In DNA form, the CDR3 reads TGTGCCAGCAGAGCAGGGGTTGACACCGGGGAGCTGTTTTTT. Its translation is CASRAGVDTGELFF.

The chain combines TRBV5-3 with TRBJ2-7, with TRBD2 matching 7 bases. TRBV5-3 is an ORF for which the function is uncertain. Losses at the gene ends were 0 bases for V and 0 bases for J; bases not matched to a gene: 12. The CDR3 runs to 18 residues. CDR3 protein: CARSLELGGRSPSYEQYF. The CDR3 DNA follows: TGTGCCAGAAGCTTGGAATTGGGCGGGAGATCCCCCTCCTACGAGCAGTACTTC.

V and J are TRBV6-5 and TRBJ1-6; D perhaps matches TRBD1 (5 bases). CDR3 size: 15 residues. The germline CDR1 and CDR2 sequences are MNHEY and SVGAGI. The V gene lost 0 bases and the J gene lost 10 bases, with 13 bases spanning the gap. The CDR3 DNA is TGTGCCAGCAGTTACTCCCAGGGTAGCACCTCACCCCTCCACTTT. Translated, it gives CASSYSQGSTSPLHF.